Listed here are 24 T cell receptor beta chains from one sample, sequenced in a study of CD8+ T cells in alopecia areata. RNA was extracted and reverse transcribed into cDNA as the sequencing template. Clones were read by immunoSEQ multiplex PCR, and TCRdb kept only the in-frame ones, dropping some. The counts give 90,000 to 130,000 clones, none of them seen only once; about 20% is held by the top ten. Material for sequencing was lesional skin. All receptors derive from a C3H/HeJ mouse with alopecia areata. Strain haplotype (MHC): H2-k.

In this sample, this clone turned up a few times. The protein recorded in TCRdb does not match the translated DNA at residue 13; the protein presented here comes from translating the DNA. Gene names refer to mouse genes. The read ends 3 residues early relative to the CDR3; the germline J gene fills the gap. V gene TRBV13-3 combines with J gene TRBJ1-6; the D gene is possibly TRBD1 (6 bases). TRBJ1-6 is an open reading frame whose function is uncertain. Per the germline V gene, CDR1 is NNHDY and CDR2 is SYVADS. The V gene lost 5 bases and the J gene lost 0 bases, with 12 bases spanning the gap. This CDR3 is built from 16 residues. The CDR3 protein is CASRRDTLSYNSPLYF. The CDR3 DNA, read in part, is TGTGCCAGCAGGAGGGACACTCTTTCCTATAATTCGCCC.

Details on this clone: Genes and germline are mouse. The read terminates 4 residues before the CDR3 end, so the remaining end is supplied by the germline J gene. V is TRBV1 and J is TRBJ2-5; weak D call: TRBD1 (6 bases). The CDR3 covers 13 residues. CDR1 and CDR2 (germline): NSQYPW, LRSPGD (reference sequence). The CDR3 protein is CTCSLTGEDTQYF. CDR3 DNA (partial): TGCACCTGCAGTCTGACAGGAGAGGAC.

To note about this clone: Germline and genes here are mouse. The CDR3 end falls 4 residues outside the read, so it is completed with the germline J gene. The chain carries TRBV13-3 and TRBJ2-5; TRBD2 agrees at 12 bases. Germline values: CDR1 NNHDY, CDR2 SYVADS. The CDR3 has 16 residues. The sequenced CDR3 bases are TGTGCCAGCAGTGACCAGACTGGGGGGGCGCGTGAC. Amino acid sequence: CASSDQTGGARD. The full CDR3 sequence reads CASSDQTGGARDTQYF.

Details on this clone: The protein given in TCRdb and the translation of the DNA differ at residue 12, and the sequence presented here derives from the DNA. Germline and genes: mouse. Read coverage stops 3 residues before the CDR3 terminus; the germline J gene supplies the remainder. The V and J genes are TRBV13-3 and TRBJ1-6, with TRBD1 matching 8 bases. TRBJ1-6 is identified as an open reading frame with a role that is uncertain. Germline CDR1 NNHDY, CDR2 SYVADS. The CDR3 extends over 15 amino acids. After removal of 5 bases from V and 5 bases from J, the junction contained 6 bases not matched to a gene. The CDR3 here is CASSPRGRDNSPLYF. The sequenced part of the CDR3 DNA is TGTGCCAGCAGCCCCAGGGGGCGCGATAATTCGCCC.

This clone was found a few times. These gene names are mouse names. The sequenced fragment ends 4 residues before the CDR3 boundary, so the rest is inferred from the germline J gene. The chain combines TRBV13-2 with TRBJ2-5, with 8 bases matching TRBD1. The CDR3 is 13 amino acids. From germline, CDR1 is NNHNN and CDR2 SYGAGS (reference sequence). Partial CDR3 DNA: TGTGCCAGCGGTGGGACAGGGCTGGAC. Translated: CASGGTGLD. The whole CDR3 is CASGGTGLDTQYF.

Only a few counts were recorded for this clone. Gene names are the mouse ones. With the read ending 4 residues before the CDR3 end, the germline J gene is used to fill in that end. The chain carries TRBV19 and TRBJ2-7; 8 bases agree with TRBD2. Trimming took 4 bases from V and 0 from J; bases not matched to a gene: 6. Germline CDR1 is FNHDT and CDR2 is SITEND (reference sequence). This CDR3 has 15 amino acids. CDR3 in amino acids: CASSLDWASSYEQYF. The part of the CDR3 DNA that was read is TGTGCCAGCAGTTTGGACTGGGCGAGCTCCTAT. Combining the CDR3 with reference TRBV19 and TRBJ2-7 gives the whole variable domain GGIITQTPKFLIGQEGQKLTLKCQQNFNHDTMYWYRQDSGKGLRLIYYSITENDLQKGDLSEGYDASREKKSSFSLTVTSAQKNEMAVFLCASSLDWASSYEQYFGPGTRLTVL.

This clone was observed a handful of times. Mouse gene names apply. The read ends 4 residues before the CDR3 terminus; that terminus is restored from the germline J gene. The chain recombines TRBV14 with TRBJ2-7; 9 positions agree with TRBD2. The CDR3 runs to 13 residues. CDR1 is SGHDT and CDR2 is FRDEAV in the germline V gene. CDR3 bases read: TGTGCCAGCAGTTCTGGGGGGGTTTAT. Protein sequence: CASSSGGVY. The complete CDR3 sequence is CASSSGGVYEQYF.

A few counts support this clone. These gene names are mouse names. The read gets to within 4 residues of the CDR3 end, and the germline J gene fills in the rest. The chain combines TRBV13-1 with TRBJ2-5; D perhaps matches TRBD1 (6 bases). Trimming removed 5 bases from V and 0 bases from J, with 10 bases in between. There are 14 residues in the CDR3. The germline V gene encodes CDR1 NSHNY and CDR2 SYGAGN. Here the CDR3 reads CASRDSINQDTQYF. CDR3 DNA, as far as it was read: TGTGCCAGCAGGGACAGTATTAACCAAGAC.

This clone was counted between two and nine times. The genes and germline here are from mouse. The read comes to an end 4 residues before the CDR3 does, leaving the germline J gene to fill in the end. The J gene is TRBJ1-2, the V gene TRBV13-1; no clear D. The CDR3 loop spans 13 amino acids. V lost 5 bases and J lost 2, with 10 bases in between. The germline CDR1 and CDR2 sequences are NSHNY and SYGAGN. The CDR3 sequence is CASRFHKNSDYTF. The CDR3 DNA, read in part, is TGTGCCAGCAGGTTTCACAAGAACTCC.

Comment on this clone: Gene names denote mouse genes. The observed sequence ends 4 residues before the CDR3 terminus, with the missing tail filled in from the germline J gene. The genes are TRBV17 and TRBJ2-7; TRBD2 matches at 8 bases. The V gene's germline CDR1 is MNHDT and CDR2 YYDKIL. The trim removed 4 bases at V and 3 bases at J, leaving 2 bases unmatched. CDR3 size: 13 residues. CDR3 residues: CASSIGGVYEQYF. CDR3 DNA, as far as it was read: TGTGCTAGCAGTATTGGGGGGGTCTAT.

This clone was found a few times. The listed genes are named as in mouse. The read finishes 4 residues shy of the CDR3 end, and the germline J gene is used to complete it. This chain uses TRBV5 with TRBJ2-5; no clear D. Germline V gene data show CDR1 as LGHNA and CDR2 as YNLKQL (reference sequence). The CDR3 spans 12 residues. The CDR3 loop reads CASSQGEDTQYF. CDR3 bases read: TGTGCCAGCAGCCAAGGGGAAGAC.

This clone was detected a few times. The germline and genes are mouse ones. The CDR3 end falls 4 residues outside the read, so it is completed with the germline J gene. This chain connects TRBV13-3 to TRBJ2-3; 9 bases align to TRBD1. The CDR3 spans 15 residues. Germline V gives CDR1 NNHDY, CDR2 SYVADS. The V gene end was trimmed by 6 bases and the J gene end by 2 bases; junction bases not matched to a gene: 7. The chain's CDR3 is CASNRDRDAAETLYF. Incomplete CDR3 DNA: TGTGCCAGCAACCGGGACAGGGATGCTGCAGAA.

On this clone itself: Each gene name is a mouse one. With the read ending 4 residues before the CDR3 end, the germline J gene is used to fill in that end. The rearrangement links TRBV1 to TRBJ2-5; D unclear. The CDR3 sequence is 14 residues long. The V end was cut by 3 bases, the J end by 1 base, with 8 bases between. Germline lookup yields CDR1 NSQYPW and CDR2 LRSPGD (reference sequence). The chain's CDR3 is CTCSATTDQDTQYF. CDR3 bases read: TGCACCTGCAGTGCGACCACTGACCAAGAC. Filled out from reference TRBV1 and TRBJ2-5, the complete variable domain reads VTLLEQNPRWRLVPRGQAVNLRCILKNSQYPWMSWYQQDLQKQLQWLFTLRSPGDKEVKSLPGADYLATRVTDTELRLQVANMSQGRTLYCTCSATTDQDTQYFGPGTRLLVL.

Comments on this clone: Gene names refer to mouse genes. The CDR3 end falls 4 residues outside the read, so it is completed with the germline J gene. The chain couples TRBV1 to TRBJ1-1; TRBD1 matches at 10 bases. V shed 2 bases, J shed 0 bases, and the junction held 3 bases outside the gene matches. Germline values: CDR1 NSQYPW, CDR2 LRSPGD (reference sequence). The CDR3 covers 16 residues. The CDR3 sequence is CTCSARQGAPNTEVFF. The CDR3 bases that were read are TGCACCTGCAGTGCACGACAGGGGGCCCCAAACACA.

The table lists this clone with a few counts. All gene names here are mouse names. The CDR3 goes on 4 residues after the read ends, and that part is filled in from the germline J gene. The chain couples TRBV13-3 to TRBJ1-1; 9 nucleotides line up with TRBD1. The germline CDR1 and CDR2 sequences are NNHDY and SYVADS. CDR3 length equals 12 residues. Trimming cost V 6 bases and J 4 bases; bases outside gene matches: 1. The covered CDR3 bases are TGTGCCAGCATGGACAGGGGCACA. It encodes CASMDRGT. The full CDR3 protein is CASMDRGTEVFF.

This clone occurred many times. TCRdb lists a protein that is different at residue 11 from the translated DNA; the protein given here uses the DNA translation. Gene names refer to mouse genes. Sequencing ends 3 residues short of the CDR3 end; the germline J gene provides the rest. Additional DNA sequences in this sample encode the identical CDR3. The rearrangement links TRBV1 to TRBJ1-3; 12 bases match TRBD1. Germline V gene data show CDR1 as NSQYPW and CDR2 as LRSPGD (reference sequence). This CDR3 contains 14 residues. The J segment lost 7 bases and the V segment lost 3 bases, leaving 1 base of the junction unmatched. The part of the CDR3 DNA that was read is TGCACCTGCAGTGCCGGGACAGGGGGCAATACG. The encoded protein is CTCSAGTGGNT. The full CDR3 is CTCSAGTGGNTLYF.

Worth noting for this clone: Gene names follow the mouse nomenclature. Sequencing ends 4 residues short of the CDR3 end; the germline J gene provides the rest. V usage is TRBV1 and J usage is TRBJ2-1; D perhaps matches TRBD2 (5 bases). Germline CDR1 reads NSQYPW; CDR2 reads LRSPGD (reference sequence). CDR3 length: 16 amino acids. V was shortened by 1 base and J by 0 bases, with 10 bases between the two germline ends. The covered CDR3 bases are TGCACCTGCAGTGCAGTTTCTGGGAATAACTATGCT. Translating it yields CTCSAVSGNNYA. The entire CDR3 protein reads CTCSAVSGNNYAEQFF.

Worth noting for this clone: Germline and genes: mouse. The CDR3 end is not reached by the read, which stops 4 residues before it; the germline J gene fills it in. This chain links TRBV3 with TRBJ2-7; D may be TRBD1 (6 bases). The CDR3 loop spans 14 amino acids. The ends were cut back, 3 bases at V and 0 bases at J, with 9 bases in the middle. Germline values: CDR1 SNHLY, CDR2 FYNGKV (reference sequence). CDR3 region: CASSFEDSSYEQYF. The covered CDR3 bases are TGTGCCAGCAGCTTCGAGGACAGCTCCTAT.

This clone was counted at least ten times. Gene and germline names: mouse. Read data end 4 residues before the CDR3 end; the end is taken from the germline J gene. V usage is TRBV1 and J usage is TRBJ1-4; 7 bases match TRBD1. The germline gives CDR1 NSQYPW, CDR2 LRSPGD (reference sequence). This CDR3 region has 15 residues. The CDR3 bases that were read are TGCACCTGCAGTGCAGAAAGGGGGCGCACCGAA. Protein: CTCSAERGRTE. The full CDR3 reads CTCSAERGRTERLFF. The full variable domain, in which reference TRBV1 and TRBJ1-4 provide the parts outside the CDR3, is VTLLEQNPRWRLVPRGQAVNLRCILKNSQYPWMSWYQQDLQKQLQWLFTLRSPGDKEVKSLPGADYLATRVTDTELRLQVANMSQGRTLYCTCSAERGRTERLFFGHGTKLSVL.

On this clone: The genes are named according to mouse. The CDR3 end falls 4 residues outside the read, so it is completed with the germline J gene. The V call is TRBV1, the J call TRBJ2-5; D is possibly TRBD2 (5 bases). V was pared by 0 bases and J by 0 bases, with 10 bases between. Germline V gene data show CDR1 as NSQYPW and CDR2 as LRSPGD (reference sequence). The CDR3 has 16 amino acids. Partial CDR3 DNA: TGCACCTGCAGTGCAGAATGGGGTATTAACCAAGAC. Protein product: CTCSAEWGINQD. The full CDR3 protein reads CTCSAEWGINQDTQYF.

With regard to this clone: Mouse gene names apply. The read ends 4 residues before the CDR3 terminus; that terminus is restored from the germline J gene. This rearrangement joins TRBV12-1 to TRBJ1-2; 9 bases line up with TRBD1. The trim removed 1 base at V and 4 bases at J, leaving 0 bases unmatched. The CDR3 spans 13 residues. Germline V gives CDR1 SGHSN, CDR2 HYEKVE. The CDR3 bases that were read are TGTGCCAGCTCTCTGGGACAGGGCTCC. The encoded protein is CASSLGQGS. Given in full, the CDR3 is CASSLGQGSDYTF.

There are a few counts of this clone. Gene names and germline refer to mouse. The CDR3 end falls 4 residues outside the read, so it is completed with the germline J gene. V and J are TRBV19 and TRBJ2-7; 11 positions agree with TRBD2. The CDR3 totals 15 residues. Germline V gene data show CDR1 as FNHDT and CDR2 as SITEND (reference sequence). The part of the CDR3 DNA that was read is TGTGCCAGCAGTATCCCCGACTGGGGGGGAAAT. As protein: CASSIPDWGGN. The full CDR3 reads CASSIPDWGGNEQYF. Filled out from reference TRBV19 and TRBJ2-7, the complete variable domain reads GGIITQTPKFLIGQEGQKLTLKCQQNFNHDTMYWYRQDSGKGLRLIYYSITENDLQKGDLSEGYDASREKKSSFSLTVTSAQKNEMAVFLCASSIPDWGGNEQYFGPGTRLTVL.

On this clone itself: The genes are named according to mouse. The sequenced CDR3 bases are TGTGCCAGCAGTGAGCCCGGGACAAAATATGCT. Its protein is CASSEPGTKYA. In full, the CDR3 is CASSEPGTKYAEQFF. This sequence joins TRBV13-1 and TRBJ2-1; TRBD1 might be the D (6 bases). With the read ending 4 residues before the CDR3 end, the germline J gene is used to fill in that end. The CDR3 length is 15 residues. Germline CDR1 and CDR2: NSHNY and SYGAGN. V shed 2 bases and J shed 4 bases, with 13 bases lying between them.

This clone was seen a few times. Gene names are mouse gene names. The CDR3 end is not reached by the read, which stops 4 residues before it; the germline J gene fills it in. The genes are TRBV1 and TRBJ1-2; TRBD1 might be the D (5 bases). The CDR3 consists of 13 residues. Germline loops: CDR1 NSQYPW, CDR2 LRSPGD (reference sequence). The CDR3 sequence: CTCSAVGGPDYTF. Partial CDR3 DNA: TGCACCTGCAGTGCAGTTGGGGGACCC.